These 6 T cell receptor beta chains were sequenced from one sample in a study of shared clonotypes between healthy human individuals. Method: immunoSEQ multiplex PCR; TCRdb's copy keeps in-frame clones and lacks some. This repertoire shows about 490,000 clones, almost 80% found once; its top ten account for around 13%. What was sequenced was PBMCs. The receptors were gathered from a woman in her 40s in good health. Some clones in this sample may be carry-over from other donors' samples.

The rearrangement uses TRBV4-2 and TRBJ2-6; either TRBD1 or TRBD2 may fit D (5 bases each). The V end lost 0 bases, the J end lost 4 bases, and 13 bases lay between the germline ends. This CDR3 comprises 17 residues. Germline CDR1 LGHNA, CDR2 YNFKEQ. The CDR3 loop is CASSQDPAGTGANVLTF. CDR3 DNA: TGTGCCAGCAGCCAAGACCCGGCAGGGACCGGGGCCAACGTCCTGACTTTC.

The V and J genes are TRBV5-1 and TRBJ1-1, with D possibly being TRBD1 (6 bases). Trimming left V 6 bases short and J 1 base short, with 13 bases between. In germline, CDR1 is SGHRS, CDR2 YFSETQ. The CDR3 has 14 residues. CDR3 sequence reads: CASTLGQTNTEAFF. In nucleotides, the CDR3 is TGCGCCAGCACCCTGGGACAAACGAACACTGAAGCTTTCTTT. Complete variable domain (other parts from reference TRBV5-1 and TRBJ1-1): KAGVTQTPRYLIKTRGQQVTLSCSPISGHRSVSWYQQTPGQGLQFLFEYFSETQRNKGNFPGRFSGRQFSNSRSEMNVSTLELGDSALYLCASTLGQTNTEAFFGQGTRLTVV.

The chain carries TRBV2 and TRBJ2-1; TRBD1 is a possible D gene (5 bases). Trimming stripped 8 bases from V and 8 bases from J, with 16 bases between. Germline assignment: CDR1 SNHLY and CDR2 FYNNEI. CDR3 size: 13 residues. The CDR3 region is CASQLTGIDEQFF. The CDR3 DNA follows: TGTGCCAGCCAACTAACAGGAATCGATGAGCAGTTCTTC.

The chain carries TRBV15 and TRBJ2-5; 8 positions match TRBD2. The germline V gene has CDR1 LNHNV and CDR2 YYDKDF (reference sequence). J lost 9 bases, V lost 4 bases, and 7 bases had no gene match. This CDR3 has 13 amino acids. The CDR3 region has the DNA TGTGCCACCAGCAACGGGAGGGGTAAGGCCCAGTACTTC. It yields the protein CATSNGRGKAQYF. The whole variable domain, filled in from reference TRBV15 and TRBJ2-5, reads DAMVIQNPRYQVTQFGKPVTLSCSQTLNHNVMYWYQQKSSQAPKLLFHYYDKDFNNEADTPDNFQSRRPNTSFCFLDIRSPGLGDTAMYLCATSNGRGKAQYFGPGTRLLVL.

The chain couples TRBV7-2 to TRBJ2-3; TRBD2 is a possible D gene (5 bases). V lost 5 bases to trimming and J lost 1 base, with 16 bases between them. This CDR3 contains 16 residues. CDR1 and CDR2 (germline): SGHTA, FQGNSA. CDR3 sequence: CASSPRGAFGTDTQYF. In nucleotides, the CDR3 is TGTGCCAGCAGCCCCCGGGGTGCGTTTGGCACAGATACGCAGTATTTT.

This clone was seen repeatedly, ten times or more. J is TRBJ2-1 and V is TRBV15; D possibly corresponds to TRBD1 (5 bases). The CDR3 totals 18 residues. V was trimmed by 0 bases and J by 0 bases, leaving 15 bases between them. Germline CDR1 and CDR2: LNHNV and YYDKDF (reference sequence). CDR3 in amino acids: CATSRDPITRDSYNEQFF. The CDR3 DNA follows: TGTGCCACCAGCAGAGATCCGATTACCAGGGACTCCTACAATGAGCAGTTCTTC. Supplemented by reference TRBV15 and TRBJ2-1, the full variable domain reads DAMVIQNPRYQVTQFGKPVTLSCSQTLNHNVMYWYQQKSSQAPKLLFHYYDKDFNNEADTPDNFQSRRPNTSFCFLDIRSPGLGDTAMYLCATSRDPITRDSYNEQFFGPGTRLTVL.